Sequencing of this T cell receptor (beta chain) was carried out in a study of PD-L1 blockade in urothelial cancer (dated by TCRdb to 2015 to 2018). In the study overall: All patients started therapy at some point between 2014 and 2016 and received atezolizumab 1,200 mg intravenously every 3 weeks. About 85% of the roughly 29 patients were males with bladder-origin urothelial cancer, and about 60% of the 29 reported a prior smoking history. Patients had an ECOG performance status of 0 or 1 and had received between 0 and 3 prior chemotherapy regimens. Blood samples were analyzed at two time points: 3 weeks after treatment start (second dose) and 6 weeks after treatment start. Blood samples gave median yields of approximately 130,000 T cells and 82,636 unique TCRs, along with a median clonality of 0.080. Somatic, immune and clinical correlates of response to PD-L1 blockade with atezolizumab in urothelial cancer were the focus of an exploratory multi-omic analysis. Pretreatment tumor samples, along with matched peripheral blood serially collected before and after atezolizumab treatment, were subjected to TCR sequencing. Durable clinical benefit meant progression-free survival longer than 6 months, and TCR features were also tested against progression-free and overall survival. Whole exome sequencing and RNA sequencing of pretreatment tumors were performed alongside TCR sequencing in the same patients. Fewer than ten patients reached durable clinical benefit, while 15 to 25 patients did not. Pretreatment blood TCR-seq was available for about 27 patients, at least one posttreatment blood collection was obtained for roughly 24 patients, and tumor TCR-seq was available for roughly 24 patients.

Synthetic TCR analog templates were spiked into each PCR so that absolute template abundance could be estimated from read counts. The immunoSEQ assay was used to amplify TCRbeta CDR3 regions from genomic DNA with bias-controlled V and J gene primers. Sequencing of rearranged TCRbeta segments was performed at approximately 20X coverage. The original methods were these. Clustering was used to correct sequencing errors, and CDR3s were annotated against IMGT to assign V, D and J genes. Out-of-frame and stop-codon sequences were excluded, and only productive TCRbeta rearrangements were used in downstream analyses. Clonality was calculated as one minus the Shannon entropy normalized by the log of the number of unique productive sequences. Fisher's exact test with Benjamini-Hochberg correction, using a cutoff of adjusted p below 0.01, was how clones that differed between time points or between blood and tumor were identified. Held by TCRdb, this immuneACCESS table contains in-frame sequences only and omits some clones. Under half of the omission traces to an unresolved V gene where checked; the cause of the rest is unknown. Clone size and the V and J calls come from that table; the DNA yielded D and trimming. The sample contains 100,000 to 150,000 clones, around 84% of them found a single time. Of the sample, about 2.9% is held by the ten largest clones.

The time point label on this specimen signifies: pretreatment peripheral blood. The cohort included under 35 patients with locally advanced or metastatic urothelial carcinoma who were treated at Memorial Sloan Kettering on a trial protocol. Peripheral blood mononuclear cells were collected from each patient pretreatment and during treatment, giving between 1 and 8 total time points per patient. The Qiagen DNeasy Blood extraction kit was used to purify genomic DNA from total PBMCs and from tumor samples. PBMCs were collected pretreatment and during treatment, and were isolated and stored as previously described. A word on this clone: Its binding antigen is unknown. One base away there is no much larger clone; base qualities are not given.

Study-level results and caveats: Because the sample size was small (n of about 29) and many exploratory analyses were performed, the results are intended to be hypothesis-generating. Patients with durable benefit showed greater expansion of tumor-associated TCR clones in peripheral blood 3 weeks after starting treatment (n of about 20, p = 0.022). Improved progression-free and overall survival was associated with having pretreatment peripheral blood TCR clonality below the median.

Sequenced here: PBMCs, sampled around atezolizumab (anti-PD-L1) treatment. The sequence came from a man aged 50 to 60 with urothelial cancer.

The CDR3: CASSLGLAARGNEQFF. The DNA sequence is given as TGTGCCAGCAGCTTAGGTCTAGCGGCACGGGGGAATGAGCAGTTCTTC. The chain joins TRBV7-9 to TRBJ2-1; 7 of the junction bases match TRBD2. The CDR3 numbers 16 residues from cysteine through phenylalanine. Just CDR3 DNA is preserved here, 48 bases in frame from base 1. From V the trimming removes 1 base and from J it removes 7 bases, while the gene matches leave 10 bases of the junction unaccounted for. Per the germline V gene (reference sequence), SEHNR is the CDR1 and FQNEAQ is the CDR2.